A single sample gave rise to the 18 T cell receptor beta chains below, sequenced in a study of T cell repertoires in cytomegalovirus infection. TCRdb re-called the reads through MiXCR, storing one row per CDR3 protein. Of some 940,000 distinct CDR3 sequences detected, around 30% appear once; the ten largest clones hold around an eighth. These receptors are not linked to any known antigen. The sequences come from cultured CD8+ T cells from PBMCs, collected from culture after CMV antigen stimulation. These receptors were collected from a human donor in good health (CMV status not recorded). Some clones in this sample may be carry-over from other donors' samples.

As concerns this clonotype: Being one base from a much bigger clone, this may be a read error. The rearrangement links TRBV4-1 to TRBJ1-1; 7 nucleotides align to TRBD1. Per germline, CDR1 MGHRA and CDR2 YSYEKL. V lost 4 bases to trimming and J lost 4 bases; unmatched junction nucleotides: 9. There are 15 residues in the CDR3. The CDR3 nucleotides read TGCGCCAGCAGCCTCCCGAGACAGGGTAGCACTGAAGCTTTCTTT. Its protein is CASSLPRQGSTEAFF.

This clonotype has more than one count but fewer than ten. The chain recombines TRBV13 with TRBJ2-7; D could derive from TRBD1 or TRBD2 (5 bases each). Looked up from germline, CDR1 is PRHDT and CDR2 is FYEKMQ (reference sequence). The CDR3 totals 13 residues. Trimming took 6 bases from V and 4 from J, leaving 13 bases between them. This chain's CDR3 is CASSGDPEYEQYF. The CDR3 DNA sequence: TGTGCCAGCAGTGGGGACCCGGAGTACGAGCAGTACTTC.

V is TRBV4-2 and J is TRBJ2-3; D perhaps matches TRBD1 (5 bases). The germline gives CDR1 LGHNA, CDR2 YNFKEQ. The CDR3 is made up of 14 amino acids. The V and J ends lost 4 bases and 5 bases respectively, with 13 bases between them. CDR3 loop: CASSPKGPGDTQYF. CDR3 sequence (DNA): TGTGCCAGCAGCCCGAAGGGGCCTGGAGATACGCAGTATTTT.

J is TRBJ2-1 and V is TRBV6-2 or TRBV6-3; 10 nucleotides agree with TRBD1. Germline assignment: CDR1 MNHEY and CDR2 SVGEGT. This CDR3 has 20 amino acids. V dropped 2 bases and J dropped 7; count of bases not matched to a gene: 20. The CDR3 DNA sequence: TGTGCCAGCAGTTACCCCGGATCCAAATACGGGACAGGGGTAATAAATGAGCAGTTCTTC. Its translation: CASSYPGSKYGTGVINEQFF.

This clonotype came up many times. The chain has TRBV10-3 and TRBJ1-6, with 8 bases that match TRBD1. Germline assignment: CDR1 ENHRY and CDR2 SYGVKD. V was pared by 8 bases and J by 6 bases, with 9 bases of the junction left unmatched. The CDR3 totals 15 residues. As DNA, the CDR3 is TGTGCCATCTCGGCAGGGGGCCAAGGTAATTCACCCCTCCACTTT. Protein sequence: CAISAGGQGNSPLHF.

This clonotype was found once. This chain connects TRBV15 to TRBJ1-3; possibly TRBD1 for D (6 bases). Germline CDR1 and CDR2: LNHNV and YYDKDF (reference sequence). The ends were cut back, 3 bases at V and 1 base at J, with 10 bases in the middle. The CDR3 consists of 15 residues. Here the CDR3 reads CATSRARGSGNTIYF. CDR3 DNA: TGTGCCACCAGCAGGGCCAGGGGTTCTGGAAACACCATATATTTT.

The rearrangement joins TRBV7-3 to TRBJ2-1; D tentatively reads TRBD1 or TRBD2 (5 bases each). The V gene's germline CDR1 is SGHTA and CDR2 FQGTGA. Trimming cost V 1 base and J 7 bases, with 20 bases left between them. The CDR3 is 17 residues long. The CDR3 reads CASSLKGPGQVGNEQFF. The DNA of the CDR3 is TGTGCCAGCAGCTTAAAAGGCCCGGGGCAGGTTGGTAATGAGCAGTTCTTC. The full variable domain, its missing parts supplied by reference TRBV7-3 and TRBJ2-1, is GAGVSQTPSNKVTEKGKYVELRCDPISGHTALYWYRQSLGQGPEFLIYFQGTGAADDSGLPNDRFFAVRPEGSVSTLKIQRTERGDSAVYLCASSLKGPGQVGNEQFFGPGTRLTVL.

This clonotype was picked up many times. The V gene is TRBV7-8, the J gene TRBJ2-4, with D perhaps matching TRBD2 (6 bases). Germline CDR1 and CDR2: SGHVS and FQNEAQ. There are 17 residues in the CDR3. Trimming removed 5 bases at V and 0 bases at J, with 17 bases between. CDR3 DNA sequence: TGTGCCAGCAGCCCCGGTGGGGGGTTCTTAGCCAAAAACATTCAGTACTTC. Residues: CASSPGGGFLAKNIQYF.

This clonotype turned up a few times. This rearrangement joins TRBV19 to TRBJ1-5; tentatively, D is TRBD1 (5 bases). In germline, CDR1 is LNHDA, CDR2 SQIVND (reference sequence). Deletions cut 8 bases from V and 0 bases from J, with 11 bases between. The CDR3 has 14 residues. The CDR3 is CASGGTYSNQPQHF. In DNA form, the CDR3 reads TGTGCCAGTGGAGGGACCTATAGCAATCAGCCCCAGCATTTT.

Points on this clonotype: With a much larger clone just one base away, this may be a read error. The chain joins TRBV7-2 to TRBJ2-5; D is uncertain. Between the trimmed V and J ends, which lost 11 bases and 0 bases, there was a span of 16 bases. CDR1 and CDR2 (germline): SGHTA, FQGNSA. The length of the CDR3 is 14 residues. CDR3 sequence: CAGTLSGDQETQYF. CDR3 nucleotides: TGTGCCGGCACCCTAAGTGGGGACCAAGAGACCCAGTACTTC.

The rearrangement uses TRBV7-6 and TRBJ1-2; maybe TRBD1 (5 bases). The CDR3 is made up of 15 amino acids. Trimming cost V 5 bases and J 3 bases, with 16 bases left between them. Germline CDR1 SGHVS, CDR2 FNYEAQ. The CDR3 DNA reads TGTGCCAGCAGCCTAACCGGCCAGGGTTACTATGGCTACACCTTC. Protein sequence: CASSLTGQGYYGYTF.

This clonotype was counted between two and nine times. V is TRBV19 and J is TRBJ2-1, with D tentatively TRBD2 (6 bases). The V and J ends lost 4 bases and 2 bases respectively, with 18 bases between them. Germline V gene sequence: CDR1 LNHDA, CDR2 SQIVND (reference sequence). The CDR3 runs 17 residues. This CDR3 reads CASSTERGSGTYNEQFF. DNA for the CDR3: TGTGCCAGTAGTACCGAACGGGGTAGCGGTACCTACAATGAGCAGTTCTTC.

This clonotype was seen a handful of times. Here the CDR3 reads CASGVTGKYGYTF. CDR3 coding DNA: TGTGCCAGCGGGGTGACAGGGAAATATGGCTACACCTTC. This chain connects TRBV2 to TRBJ1-2; the match to TRBD1 covers 7 bases. The CDR3 sequence is 13 residues long. Per the germline V gene, CDR1 is SNHLY and CDR2 is FYNNEI. J gave up 5 bases and V 8 bases, and 8 bases lay outside the gene matches. Complete variable domain (other parts from reference TRBV2 and TRBJ1-2): EPEVTQTPSHQVTQMGQEVILRCVPISNHLYFYWYRQILGQKVEFLVSFYNNEISEKSEIFDDQFSVERPDGSNFTLKIRSTKLEDSAMYFCASGVTGKYGYTFGSGTRLTVV.

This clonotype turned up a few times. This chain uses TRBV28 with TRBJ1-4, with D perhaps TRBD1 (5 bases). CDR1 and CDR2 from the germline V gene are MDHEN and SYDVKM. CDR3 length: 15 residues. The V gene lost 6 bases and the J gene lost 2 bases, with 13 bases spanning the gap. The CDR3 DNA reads TGTGCCAGCAGCTCTAGACAGTCTACTAATGAAAAACTGTTTTTT. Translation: CASSSRQSTNEKLFF.

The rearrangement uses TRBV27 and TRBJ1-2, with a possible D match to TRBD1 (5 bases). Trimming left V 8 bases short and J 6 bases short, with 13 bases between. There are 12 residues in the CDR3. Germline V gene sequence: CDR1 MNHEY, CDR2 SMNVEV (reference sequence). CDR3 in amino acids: CASRRGVDGYTF. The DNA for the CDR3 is TGTGCCAGCCGCCGGGGGGTGGATGGCTACACCTTC.

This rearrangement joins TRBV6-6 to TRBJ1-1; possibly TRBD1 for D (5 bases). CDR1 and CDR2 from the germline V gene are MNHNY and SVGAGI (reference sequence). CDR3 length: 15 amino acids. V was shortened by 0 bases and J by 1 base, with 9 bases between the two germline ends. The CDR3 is CASSYSGRENTEAFF. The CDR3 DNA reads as TGTGCCAGCAGTTACTCGGGCAGGGAGAACACTGAAGCTTTCTTT.

The CDR3 here is CASRGTGGDEQYF. CDR3 bases: TGTGCCAGCAGGGGAACAGGGGGGGACGAGCAGTACTTC. The rearrangement links TRBV5-4 to TRBJ2-7; TRBD1 might be the D (8 bases). Trimming pared 5 bases from V and 5 bases from J, leaving 14 bases between. The length of the CDR3 is 13 residues. Germline-derived CDR1 and CDR2 are SGHNT and YYREEE (reference sequence).

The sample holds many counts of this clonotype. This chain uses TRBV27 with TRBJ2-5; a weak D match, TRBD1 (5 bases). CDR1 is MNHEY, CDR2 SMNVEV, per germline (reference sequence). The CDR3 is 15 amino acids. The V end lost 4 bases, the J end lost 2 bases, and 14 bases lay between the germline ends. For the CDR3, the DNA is TGTGCCAGCAGTTCCCTCACAGGAGCTCAAGAGACCCAGTACTTC. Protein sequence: CASSSLTGAQETQYF.